The 10 T cell receptor beta chains presented below share a single source sample, sequenced in a study of T cells after somatic rescue of genetic block. Assay: immunoSEQ multiplex PCR; the TCRdb copy retains only in-frame clones and omits some. The sample shows 110,000 or so clones, 75% to 95% of them seen only once. The sample consisted of peripheral blood mononuclear cells (PBMCs). Receptor source: a woman in her late teens or twenties.

The rearrangement uses TRBV30 and TRBJ2-5; either TRBD1 or TRBD2 may fit D (6 bases each). The germline V and J ends were trimmed by 2 bases and 9 bases, with 16 bases remaining between them. This CDR3 is built from 13 residues. Germline assignment: CDR1 GTSNPN and CDR2 SVGIG (reference sequence). The DNA of the CDR3 is TGTGCCTGGAGTCCGGCCGGGGGCATGGCCCAGTACTTC. Translated, it gives CAWSPAGGMAQYF.

The chain carries TRBV19 and TRBJ2-7, with 9 bases identical to TRBD1. V trimming: 0 bases; J trimming: 11 bases; junction bases outside the gene matches: 11. The length of the CDR3 is 15 residues. The V gene's germline CDR1 is LNHDA and CDR2 SQIVND (reference sequence). CDR3: CASSIDQDRGKKKYF. The CDR3 nucleotides are TGTGCCAGTAGTATAGATCAGGACAGGGGAAAAAAGAAGTACTTC.

This chain connects TRBV5-1 to TRBJ2-5, with TRBD2 matching 9 bases. The CDR3 consists of 15 residues. Germline CDR1 and CDR2: SGHRS and YFSETQ. V gave up 4 bases and J gave up 1 base; unmatched junction bases: 5. CDR3: CASSGGLALQETQYF. CDR3 nucleotides: TGCGCCAGCAGCGGAGGACTAGCGCTCCAAGAGACCCAGTACTTC.

The CDR3 sequence: CAISESSQGGNSPLHF. DNA for the CDR3: TGTGCCATCAGTGAGTCGTCGCAGGGAGGCAATTCACCCCTCCACTTT. V and J are TRBV10-3 and TRBJ1-6; D is possibly TRBD1 (5 bases). CDR3 length: 16 residues. V was cut by 0 bases and J by 7 bases, with 13 bases left in between. Germline-derived CDR1 and CDR2 are ENHRY and SYGVKD.

This clone was picked up a small number of times. The chain links TRBV7-9 to TRBJ1-1, with D possibly being TRBD1 (5 bases). The CDR3 has 13 amino acids. CDR1 and CDR2 from the germline V gene are SEHNR and FQNEAQ (reference sequence). V shed 2 bases and J shed 4 bases, with 8 bases lying between them. Written as DNA, the CDR3 is TGTGCCAGCAGCTTAAGAGGGGCCACTGAAGCTTTCTTT. As protein: CASSLRGATEAFF.

This clone was detected only once. The same CDR3 also results from other DNA sequences found in this sample. The rearrangement uses TRBV9 and TRBJ1-3, with D perhaps TRBD1 (5 bases). Germline V lookup: CDR1 SGDLS, CDR2 YYNGEE. Trimming left V 2 bases short and J 3 bases short, with 12 bases between. This CDR3 has 15 residues. The CDR3 sequence: CASSVGVVSGNTIYF. Written as DNA, the CDR3 is TGTGCCAGCAGCGTGGGGGTAGTAAGTGGAAACACCATATATTTT.

The V and J genes are TRBV19 and TRBJ1-5; perhaps TRBD1 as D (5 bases). Looked up from germline, CDR1 is LNHDA and CDR2 is SQIVND (reference sequence). The CDR3 runs to 16 residues. Trimming took off 4 bases at V and 3 bases at J, with 16 bases between the two ends. As DNA, the CDR3 is TGTGCCAGTAGTAGTAGGACACCGGGACTCAATCAGCCCCAGCATTTT. Translating it yields CASSSRTPGLNQPQHF.

The J gene is TRBJ1-5, the V gene TRBV6-7; D unclear. TRBV6-7 has ORF status, its function being uncertain. V lost 1 base, J lost 7 bases, and 14 bases lay in between. The CDR3 runs 15 residues. The chain's CDR3 is CASSYFGESGQPQHF. CDR3 in DNA: TGTGCCAGCAGTTACTTTGGGGAGTCGGGCCAGCCCCAGCATTTT.

This clone was counted a single time. The CDR3 coding sequence is TGCGCCAGCAGCTCGACTAAACAGGGACTGGACGAGCAGTACTTC. Amino acid sequence: CASSSTKQGLDEQYF. The chain has TRBV5-1 and TRBJ2-7; D may match TRBD1 or TRBD2 (6 bases each). This CDR3 spans 15 amino acids. V was cut by 3 bases and J by 5 bases, with 18 bases left in between. Germline V CDR1 and CDR2: SGHRS, YFSETQ.

The chain joins TRBV28 to TRBJ2-7; D remains unclear. This CDR3 comprises 12 residues. V lost 6 bases to trimming and J lost 2 bases, with 8 bases between them. Per the germline V gene, CDR1 is MDHEN and CDR2 is SYDVKM. The CDR3 bases are TGTGCCAGCAGCCCGACCACCTACGAGCAGTACTTC. This gives the protein CASSPTTYEQYF.